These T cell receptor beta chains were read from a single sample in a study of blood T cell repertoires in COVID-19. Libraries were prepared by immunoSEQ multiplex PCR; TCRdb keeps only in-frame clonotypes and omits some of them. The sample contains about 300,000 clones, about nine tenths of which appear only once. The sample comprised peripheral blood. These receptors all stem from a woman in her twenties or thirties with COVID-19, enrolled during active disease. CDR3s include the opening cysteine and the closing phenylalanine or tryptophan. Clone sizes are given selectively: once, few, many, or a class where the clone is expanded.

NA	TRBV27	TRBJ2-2	CASSWPTGELFF
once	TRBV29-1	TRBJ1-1	CSGRQATEAFF
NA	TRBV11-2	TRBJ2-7	CASSFYRGTSYEQYF
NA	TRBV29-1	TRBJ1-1	CSVGDRGGTEAFF
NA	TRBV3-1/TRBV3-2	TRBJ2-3	CASSQGRPGLAGEDTQYF
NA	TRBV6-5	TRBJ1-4	CASSIGRGNEKLFF
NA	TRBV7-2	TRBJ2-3	CASSTGRGSTDTQYF
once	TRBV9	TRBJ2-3	CASSVRVNSGADTQYF
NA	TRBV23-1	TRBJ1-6	CARRGAQYNSPLHF
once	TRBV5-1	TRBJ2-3	CASSFTYSGGGLSDTQYF
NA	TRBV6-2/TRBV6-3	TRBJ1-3	CASSLYGHNRDNSGNTIYF
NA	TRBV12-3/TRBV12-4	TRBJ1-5	CASSLAGDQPQHF
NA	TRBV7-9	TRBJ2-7	CASSRGGAGYEQYF
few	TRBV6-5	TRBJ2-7	CASSVTAGNYYEQYF
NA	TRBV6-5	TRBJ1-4	CASTLRGGTNEKLFF
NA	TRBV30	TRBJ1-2	CAWSVEGQLYVGYTF
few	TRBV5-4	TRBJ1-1	CASSLGGRVQGTEAFF
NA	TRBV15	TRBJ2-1	CATSARTSAVNEQFF
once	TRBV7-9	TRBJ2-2	CASSLRGDTGELFF
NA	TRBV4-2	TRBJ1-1	CASSQVRGTEAFF
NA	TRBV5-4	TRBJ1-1	CASSSSGTGRQGAFF
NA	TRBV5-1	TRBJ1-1	CASSLARDTEAFF
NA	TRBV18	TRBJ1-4	CASSPSGGKTNEKLFF
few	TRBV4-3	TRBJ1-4	CASSQALNEKLFF
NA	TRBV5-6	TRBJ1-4	CASGAGFTNEKLFF
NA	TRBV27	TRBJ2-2	CASSLTSGGLGELFF
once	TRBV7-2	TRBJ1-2	CASSFLGQNYGYTF
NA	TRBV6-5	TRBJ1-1	CASSPTGEFEAFF
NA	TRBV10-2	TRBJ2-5	CASRKRGVQETQYF
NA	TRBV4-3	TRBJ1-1	CASTGGWNTEAFF
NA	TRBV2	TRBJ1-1	CASREDPGTEAFF
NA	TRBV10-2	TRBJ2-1	CASENRDREDEQFF
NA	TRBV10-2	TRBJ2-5	CASRPGGAAETQYF
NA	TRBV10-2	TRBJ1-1	CASSPGTGGFAFF
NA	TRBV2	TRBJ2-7	CASSEEGFSYEQYF
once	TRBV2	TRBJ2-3	CASGRLVLDTQYF
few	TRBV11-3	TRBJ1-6	CASSLDSTYNSPLHF
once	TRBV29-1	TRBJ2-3	CSVGRTGTAAGTQYF
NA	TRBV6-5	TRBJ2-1	CASSPSDTHNEQFF
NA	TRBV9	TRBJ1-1	CASSVAGTGHEAFF
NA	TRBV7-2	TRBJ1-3	CASSLGGSGNTIYF